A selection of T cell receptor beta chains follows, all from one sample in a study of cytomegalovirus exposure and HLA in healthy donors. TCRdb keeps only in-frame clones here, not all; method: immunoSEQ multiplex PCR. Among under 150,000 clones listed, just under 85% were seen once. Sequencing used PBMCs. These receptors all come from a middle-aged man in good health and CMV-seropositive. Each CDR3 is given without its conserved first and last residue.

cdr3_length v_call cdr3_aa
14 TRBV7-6 ASSPYGLPNTGELF
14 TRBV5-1 ASVKGTAPSTDTQY
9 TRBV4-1 ASSGGYGYT
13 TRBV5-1 ASSLGDRGNTEAF
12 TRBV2 ASSEQGATTEAF
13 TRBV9 ASSRATQGGGELF
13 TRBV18 ASSRRDRGSTEAF
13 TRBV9 ASSGRTGRNYGYT
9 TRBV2 ASSSGDTQY
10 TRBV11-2 ASSLYLSEQY
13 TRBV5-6 ASSPKDRAFTEAF
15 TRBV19 ASSTPHLAAFPDEQF
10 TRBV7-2 ASSTGNSPLH
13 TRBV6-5 ASRGQGAKSYEQY
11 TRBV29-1 SVQGGKNYGYT
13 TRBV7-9 ASSFQPPGQGAFF
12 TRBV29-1 SVEHQQAPYEQY
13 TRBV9 ASSVGQGAFGELF
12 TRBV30 AWSTGLFGNTIY
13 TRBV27 ASSLRTGTGNTIY
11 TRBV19 ASSIPGPIEAF
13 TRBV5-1 ASSLGQGNTGELF
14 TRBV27 ASSLSPGTDIGTQY
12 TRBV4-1 ASSHGGSNYGYT
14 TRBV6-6 ASSLTSGGSYNEQF
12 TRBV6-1 ASRRGQSGNTIY
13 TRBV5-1 ASRSPGTGEETQY
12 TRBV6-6 ASSYSTSVKKGY
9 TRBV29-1 STRTGWMEN
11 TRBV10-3 AISDRGSYEQY
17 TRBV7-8 ASSRVDFGTPLSYNEQF
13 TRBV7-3 ASSETGSPYNEQF
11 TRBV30 ASPGQGLYGYT
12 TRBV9 ASSVGDSRSEAF
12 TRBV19 ASSIGHSTGELF
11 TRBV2 ASSTVLNTEAF
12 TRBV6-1 ASSEAQAIGEQY
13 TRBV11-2 ASSLTGSPYNEQF
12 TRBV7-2 ASSLQEGAREQY
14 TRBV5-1 ASSLLAGSSYNEQF
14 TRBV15 ATRRTGVGNYNEQF
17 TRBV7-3 ASSLGGSTSGTYTDTQY
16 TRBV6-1 ASSESSGRLYLYNEQF
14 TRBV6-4 ASSDYPGQSVYGYT
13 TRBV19 ASSIDEARGQPQH
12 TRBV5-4 ASSTQGQDTEAF
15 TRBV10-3 AIRSGLATAITDTQY
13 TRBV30 AWKRASGRAGELF
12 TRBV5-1 ASSSGGAPFEQY
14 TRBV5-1 ASSLELQGGTGELF
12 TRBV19 ASGVTGYSYEQY
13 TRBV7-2 ASSQGQLYNSPLH
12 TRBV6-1 ASSEQGSRQPQH
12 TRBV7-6 ASSFGTGNYEQY